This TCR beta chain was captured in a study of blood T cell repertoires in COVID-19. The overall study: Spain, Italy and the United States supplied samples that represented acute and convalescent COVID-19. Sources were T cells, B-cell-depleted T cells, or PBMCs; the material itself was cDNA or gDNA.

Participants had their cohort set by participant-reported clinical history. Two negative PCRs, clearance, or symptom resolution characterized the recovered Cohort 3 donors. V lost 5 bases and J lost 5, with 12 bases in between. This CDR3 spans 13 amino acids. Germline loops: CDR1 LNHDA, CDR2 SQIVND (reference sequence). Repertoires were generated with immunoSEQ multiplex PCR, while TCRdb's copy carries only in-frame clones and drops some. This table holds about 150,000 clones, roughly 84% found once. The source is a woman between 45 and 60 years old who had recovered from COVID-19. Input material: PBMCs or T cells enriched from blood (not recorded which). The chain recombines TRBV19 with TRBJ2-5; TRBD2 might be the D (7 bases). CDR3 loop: CASSPQGGETQYF. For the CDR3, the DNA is TGTGCCAGTAGTCCACAGGGAGGGGAGACCCAGTACTTC.